This TCR beta chain was captured by sequencing in a study of T cell clonality in common variable immunodeficiency. The table came from immunoSEQ multiplex PCR; TCRdb's copy has only in-frame clones and leaves some out. The specimen has about 33,000 clones, none found just once. Germline values: CDR1 PRHDT, CDR2 FYEKMQ (reference sequence). This CDR3 region has 16 residues. Trimming shortened V by 0 bases and J by 3 bases, and 15 bases separated the two germline ends. This clone was found many times. Its antigen remains unknown. The read is 3 residues too short to cover the CDR3 end, so that end is filled in from the germline J gene. Study-level results: CVID subjects shared fewer TCRbeta clones than healthy controls did. Common variable immunodeficiency TCR beta sequences reportedly had fewer deletions and N-nucleotide insertions.

The clonotype originates from a human donor with common variable immunodeficiency. The chain carries TRBV13 and TRBJ2-7, with D maybe TRBD2 (7 bases). Sample: peripheral blood mononuclear cells. Partial CDR3 DNA: TGTGCCAGCAGCTTAGGGGATTCGGGGGGCATCTACGAG. As protein: CASSLGDSGGIYE. The whole CDR3 reads CASSLGDSGGIYEQYF.